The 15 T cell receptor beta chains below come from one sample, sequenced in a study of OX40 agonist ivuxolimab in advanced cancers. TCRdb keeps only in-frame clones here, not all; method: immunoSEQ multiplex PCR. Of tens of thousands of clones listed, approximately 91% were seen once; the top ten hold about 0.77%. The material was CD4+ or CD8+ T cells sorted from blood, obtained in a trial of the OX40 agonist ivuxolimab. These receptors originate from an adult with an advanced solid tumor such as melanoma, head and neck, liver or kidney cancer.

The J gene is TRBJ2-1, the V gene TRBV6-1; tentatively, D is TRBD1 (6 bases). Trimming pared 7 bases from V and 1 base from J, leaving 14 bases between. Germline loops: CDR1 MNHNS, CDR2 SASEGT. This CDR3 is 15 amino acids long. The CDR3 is CASTDKGQSYNEQFF. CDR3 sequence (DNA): TGTGCCAGCACCGATAAAGGACAGTCCTACAATGAGCAGTTCTTC.

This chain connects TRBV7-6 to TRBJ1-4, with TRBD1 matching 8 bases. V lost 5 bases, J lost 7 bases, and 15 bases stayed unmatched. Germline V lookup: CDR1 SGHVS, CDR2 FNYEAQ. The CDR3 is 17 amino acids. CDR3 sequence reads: CASSQGGQVSKGEKLFF. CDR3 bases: TGTGCCAGCAGCCAGGGGGGACAGGTCTCCAAGGGTGAAAAACTGTTTTTT.

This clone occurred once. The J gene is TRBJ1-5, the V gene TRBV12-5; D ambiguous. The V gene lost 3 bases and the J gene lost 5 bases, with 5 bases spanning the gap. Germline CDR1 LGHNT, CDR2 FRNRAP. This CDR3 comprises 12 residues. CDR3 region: CASGFDYQPQHF. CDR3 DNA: TGTGCTAGTGGTTTCGATTATCAGCCCCAGCATTTT.

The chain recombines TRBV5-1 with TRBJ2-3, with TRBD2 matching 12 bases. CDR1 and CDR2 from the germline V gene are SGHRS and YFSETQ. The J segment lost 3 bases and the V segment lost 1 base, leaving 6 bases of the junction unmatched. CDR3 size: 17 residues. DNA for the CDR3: TGCGCCAGCAGCTTGAACCTAGCGGGAGGGAGGACAGATACGCAGTATTTT. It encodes CASSLNLAGGRTDTQYF.

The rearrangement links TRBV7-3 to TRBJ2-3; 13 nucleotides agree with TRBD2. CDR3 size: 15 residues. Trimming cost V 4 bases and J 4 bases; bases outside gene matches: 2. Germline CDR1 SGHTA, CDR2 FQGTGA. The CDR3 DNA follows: TGTGCCAGCAGCTCACTAGCGGGAGGGGCAGATACGCAGTATTTT. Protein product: CASSSLAGGADTQYF.

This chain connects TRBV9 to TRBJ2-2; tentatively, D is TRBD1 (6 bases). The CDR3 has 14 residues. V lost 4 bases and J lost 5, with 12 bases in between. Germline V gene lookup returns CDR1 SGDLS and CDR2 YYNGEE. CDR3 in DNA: TGTGCCAGCAGCCCAACAGGGTTAACCGGGGAGCTGTTTTTT. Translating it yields CASSPTGLTGELFF.

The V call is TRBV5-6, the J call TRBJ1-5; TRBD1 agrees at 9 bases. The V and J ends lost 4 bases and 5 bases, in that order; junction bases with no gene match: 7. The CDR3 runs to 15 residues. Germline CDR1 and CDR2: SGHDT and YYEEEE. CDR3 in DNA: TGTGCCAGCAGCCCCGGGACAGGGATCGATCAGCCCCAGCATTTT. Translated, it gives CASSPGTGIDQPQHF.

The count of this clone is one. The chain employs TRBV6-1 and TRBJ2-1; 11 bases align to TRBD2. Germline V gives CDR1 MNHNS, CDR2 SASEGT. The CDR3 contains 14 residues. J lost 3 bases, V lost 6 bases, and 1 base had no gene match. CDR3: CASSLAGGYNEQFF. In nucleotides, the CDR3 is TGTGCCAGCAGCCTAGCGGGGGGCTACAATGAGCAGTTCTTC.

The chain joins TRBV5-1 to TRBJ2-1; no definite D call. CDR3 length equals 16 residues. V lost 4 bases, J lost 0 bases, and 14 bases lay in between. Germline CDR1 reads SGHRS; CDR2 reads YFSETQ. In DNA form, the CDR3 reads TGCGCCAGCAGCCGAAACCGCGGCAGCTCCTACAATGAGCAGTTCTTC. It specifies CASSRNRGSSYNEQFF.

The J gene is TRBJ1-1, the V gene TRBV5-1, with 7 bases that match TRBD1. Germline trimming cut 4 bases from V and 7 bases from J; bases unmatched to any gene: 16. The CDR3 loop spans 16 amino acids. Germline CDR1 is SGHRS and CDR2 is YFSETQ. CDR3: CASSEDRVSTGYEAFF. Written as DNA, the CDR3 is TGCGCCAGCAGCGAAGACAGGGTGTCGACGGGGTATGAAGCTTTCTTT.

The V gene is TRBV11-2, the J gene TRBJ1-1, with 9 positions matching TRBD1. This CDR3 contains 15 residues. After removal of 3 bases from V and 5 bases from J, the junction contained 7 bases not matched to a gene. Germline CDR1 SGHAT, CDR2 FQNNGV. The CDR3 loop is CASSFRADRGTEAFF. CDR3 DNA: TGTGCCAGCAGCTTCAGAGCGGACAGGGGTACTGAAGCTTTCTTT.

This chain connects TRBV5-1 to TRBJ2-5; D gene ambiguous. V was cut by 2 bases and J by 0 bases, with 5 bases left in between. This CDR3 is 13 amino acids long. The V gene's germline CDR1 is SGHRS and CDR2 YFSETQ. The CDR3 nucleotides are TGCGCCAGCAGCTTTCGGTACCAAGAGACCCAGTACTTC. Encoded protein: CASSFRYQETQYF.

The CDR3 protein is CAISQRTGRENTGELFF. The CDR3 nucleotides read TGTGCCATCAGTCAAAGGACAGGGAGGGAGAACACCGGGGAGCTGTTTTTT. The chain recombines TRBV10-3 with TRBJ2-2, with D maybe TRBD1 (8 bases). Germline lookup yields CDR1 ENHRY and CDR2 SYGVKD. V lost 5 bases to trimming and J lost 1 base, with 17 bases between them. CDR3 length: 17 residues.

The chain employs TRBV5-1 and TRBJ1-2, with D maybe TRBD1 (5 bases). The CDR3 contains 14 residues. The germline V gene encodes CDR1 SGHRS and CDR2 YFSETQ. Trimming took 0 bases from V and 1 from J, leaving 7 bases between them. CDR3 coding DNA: TGCGCCAGCAGCTTGGTAGGGGATAACTATGGCTACACCTTC. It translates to CASSLVGDNYGYTF.

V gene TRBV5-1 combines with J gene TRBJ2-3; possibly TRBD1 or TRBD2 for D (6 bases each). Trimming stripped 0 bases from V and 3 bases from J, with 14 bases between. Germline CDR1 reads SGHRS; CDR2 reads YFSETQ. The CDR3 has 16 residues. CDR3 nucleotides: TGCGCCAGCAGCTTGGCAGGGGACTCGAGGACAGATACGCAGTATTTT. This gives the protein CASSLAGDSRTDTQYF. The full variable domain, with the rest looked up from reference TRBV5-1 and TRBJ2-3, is KAGVTQTPRYLIKTRGQQVTLSCSPISGHRSVSWYQQTPGQGLQFLFEYFSETQRNKGNFPGRFSGRQFSNSRSEMNVSTLELGDSALYLCASSLAGDSRTDTQYFGPGTRLTVL.